Reported below is one T cell receptor (beta chain). The antigen is undetermined. Germline loops: CDR1 KGHSH, CDR2 LQKENI. The trim removed 6 bases at V and 4 bases at J, leaving 5 bases unmatched. The CDR3 consists of 13 residues. The table came from immunoSEQ multiplex PCR; TCRdb's copy has only in-frame clones and leaves some out. Of 55,000 to 65,000 clones in the sample, roughly nine tenths were seen once. The data were obtained in a study of OX40 agonist ivuxolimab in advanced cancers. Across the whole study: Checkpoint inhibitors had been given previously to 35% to 50% of patients.

Study-wide points: At 0.1 to 3.0 mg/kg, clonal expansion of CD4+ and CD8+ blood T cells had occurred by week 6.

The receptor comes from an adult with an advanced solid tumor such as melanoma, head and neck, liver or kidney cancer. Sequenced material: CD4+ or CD8+ T cells sorted from blood, taken in a trial of the OX40 agonist ivuxolimab. The V gene is TRBV18, the J gene TRBJ2-5; 7 bases fit TRBD1. The CDR3 bases are TGTGCCAGCTCCTTCGACAGGGTAGAGACCCAGTACTTC. Protein: CASSFDRVETQYF.